This record looks at one T cell receptor (beta chain) sequence and its context. This specimen belongs to a study of blood T cell repertoires in COVID-19. V shed 0 bases and J 3 bases; nucleotides not matched to a gene: 11. Germline assignment: CDR1 SEHNR and CDR2 FQNEAQ (reference sequence). The CDR3 extends over 19 amino acids. Here immunoSEQ multiplex PCR was the method, and the copy in TCRdb shows in-frame clones only, minus some. The sample yields more than 450,000 clones, roughly 87% seen once. The chain joins TRBV7-9 to TRBJ1-1; TRBD1 agrees at 12 bases. Material for sequencing was PBMCs or T cells enriched from blood (not recorded which). The TCR sequence derives from a woman aged 18-29 years who had recovered from COVID-19. The CDR3 bases are TGTGCCAGCAGCTTAGCGGGAAAGGGGGACAGGGGGCGAGACACTGAAGCTTTCTTT. Translated, it gives CASSLAGKGDRGRDTEAFF.